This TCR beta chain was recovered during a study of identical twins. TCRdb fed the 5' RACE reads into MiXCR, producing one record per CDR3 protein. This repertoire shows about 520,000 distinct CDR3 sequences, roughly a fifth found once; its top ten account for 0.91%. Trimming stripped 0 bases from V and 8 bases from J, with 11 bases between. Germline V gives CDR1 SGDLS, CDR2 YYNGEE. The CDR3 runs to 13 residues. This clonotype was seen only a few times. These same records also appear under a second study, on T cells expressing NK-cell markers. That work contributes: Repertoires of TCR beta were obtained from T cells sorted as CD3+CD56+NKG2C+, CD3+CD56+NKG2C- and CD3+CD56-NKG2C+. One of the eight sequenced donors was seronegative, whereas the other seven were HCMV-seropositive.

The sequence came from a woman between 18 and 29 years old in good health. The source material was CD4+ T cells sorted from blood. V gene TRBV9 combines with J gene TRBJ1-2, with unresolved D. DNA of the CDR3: TGTGCCAGCAGCGTAGTGTCCGGGGAAGGCTACACCTTC. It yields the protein CASSVVSGEGYTF. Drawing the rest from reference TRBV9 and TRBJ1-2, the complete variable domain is DSGVTQTPKHLITATGQRVTLRCSPRSGDLSVYWYQQSLDQGLQFLIQYYNGEERAKGNILERFSAQQFPDLHSELNLSSLELGDSALYFCASSVVSGEGYTFGSGTRLTVV.